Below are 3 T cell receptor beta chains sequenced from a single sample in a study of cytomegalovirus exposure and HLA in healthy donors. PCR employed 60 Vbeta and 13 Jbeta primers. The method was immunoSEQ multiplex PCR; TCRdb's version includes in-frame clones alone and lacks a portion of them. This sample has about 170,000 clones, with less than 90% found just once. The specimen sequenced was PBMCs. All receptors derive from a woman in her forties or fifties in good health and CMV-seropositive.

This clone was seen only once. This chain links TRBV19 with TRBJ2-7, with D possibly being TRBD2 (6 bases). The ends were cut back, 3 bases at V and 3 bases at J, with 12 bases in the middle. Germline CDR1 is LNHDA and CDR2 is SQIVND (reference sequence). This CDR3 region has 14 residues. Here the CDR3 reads CASSILADDYEQYF. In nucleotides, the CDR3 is TGTGCCAGTAGTATCTTAGCGGACGACTACGAGCAGTACTTC.

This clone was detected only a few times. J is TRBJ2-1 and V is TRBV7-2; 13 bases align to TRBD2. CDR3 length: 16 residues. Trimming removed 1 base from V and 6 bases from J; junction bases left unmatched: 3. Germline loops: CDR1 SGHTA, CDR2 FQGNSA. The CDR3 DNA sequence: TGTGCCAGCAGCTTAGAGGGGACTAGCGGGGCCAATGAGCAGTTCTTC. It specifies CASSLEGTSGANEQFF.

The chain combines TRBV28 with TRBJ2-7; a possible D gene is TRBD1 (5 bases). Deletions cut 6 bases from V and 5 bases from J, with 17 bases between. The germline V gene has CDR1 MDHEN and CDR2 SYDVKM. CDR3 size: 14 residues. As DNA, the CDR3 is TGTGCCAGCAGCCTGAGGCCAGGGCAGCACGAGCAGTACTTC. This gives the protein CASSLRPGQHEQYF.